The clone carrying this T cell receptor (beta chain) was seen once. This sample is drawn from a study of blood T cell repertoires in COVID-19. Study as a whole: Sites in the United States, Italy and Spain provided acute and convalescent COVID-19 samples. From T cells, B-cell-depleted T cells, or PBMCs came the material, which was cDNA or gDNA.

In germline, CDR1 is SNHLY, CDR2 FYNNEI. The CDR3 extends over 11 amino acids. V was trimmed by 6 bases and J by 5 bases, leaving 7 bases between them. Authors' methods: Reference gene primers were amplified, and this amplification served to estimate nucleated cell counts. The protocol was immunoSEQ multiplex PCR, while the TCRdb copy is restricted to in-frame clones and leaves out a portion. V, J and clone size derive from that table, while D and trimming were established from the DNA sequence. The sample comprises under 300,000 clones, around 84% of which are singletons, and around 1.5% rests with the top ten.

This receptor was taken from a woman between 40 and 50 years old who had recovered from COVID-19. The specimen sequenced was peripheral blood. V is TRBV2 and J is TRBJ1-2; D gene ambiguous. CDR3 loop: CASSYPYGYTF. CDR3 nucleotides: TGTGCCAGCAGCTACCCATATGGCTACACCTTC.